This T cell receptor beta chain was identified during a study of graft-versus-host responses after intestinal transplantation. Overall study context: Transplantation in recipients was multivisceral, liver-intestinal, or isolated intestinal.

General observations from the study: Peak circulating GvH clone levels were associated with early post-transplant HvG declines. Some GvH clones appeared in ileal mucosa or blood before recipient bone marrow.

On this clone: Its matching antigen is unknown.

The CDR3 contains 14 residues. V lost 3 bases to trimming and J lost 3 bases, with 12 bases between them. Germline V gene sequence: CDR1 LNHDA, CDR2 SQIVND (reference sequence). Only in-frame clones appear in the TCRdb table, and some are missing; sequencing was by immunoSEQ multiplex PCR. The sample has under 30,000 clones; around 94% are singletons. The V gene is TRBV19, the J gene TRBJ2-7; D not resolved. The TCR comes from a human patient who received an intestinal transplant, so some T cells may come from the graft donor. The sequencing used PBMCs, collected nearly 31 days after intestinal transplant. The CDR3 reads CASSITNDGYEQYF. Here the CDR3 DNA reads TGTGCCAGTAGTATCACCAATGACGGCTACGAGCAGTACTTC.